One sample yielded the 19 T cell receptor beta chains listed below, sequenced in a study of cytomegalovirus exposure and HLA in healthy donors. The PCR used 60 Vbeta and 13 Jbeta primers. Assay used: immunoSEQ multiplex PCR; TCRdb lists only in-frame clones, some missing. The table lists around 160,000 clones, 75% to 80% of them singletons. The sample consisted of PBMCs. The receptors stem from a woman in her thirties or forties in good health and CMV-seropositive.

The rearrangement uses TRBV10-3 and TRBJ2-5; TRBD2 aligns across 8 bases. The CDR3 runs to 14 residues. Germline V CDR1 and CDR2: ENHRY, SYGVKD. Germline trimming cut 4 bases from V and 2 bases from J; bases unmatched to any gene: 3. The DNA for the CDR3 is TGTGCCATCAGTGCCGGGACTAGACAAGAGACCCAGTACTTC. Residues: CAISAGTRQETQYF.

The chain uses TRBV18 and TRBJ2-3, with 8 bases fitting TRBD2. With 2 bases clipped from V and 3 bases from J, the junction kept 7 bases outside the gene matches. The CDR3 is 16 amino acids. In germline, CDR1 is KGHSH, CDR2 LQKENI. The CDR3 here is CASSPRPGGLTDTQYF. In nucleotides, the CDR3 is TGTGCCAGCTCACCAAGGCCGGGAGGGTTAACAGATACGCAGTATTTT.

The CDR3 region has the DNA TGTGCCAGCAGCTTGGAAGGCGTAGCGGGAGGACACGAGCAGTACTTC. This sequence encodes CASSLEGVAGGHEQYF. The V gene is TRBV5-4, the J gene TRBJ2-7; 10 bases fit TRBD2. V lost 0 bases, J lost 5 bases, and 8 bases stayed unmatched. From germline, CDR1 is SGHNT and CDR2 YYREEE (reference sequence). This CDR3 region has 16 residues. The whole variable domain, filled in from reference TRBV5-4 and TRBJ2-7, reads ETGVTQSPTHLIKTRGQQVTLRCSSQSGHNTVSWYQQALGQGPQFIFQYYREEENGRGNFPPRFSGLQFPNYSSELNVNALELDDSALYLCASSLEGVAGGHEQYFGPGTRLTVT.

This clone was seen a handful of times. V usage is TRBV5-1 and J usage is TRBJ2-1; D remains unclear. CDR1 SGHRS and CDR2 YFSETQ come from the germline V gene. The CDR3 extends over 12 amino acids. V lost 5 bases and J 8 bases, leaving 11 bases between the germline ends. CDR3 nucleotides: TGCGCCAGCAGACGAACCACGGATGAGCAGTTCTTC. Encoded protein: CASRRTTDEQFF.

The CDR3 sequence: CASSTNKGSYTRPLHF. The DNA for the CDR3 is TGTGCCAGTAGTACTAATAAGGGGTCTTATACAAGACCCCTCCACTTT. The chain joins TRBV19 to TRBJ1-6, with D maybe TRBD1 (5 bases). CDR3 size: 16 residues. Germline CDR1 reads LNHDA; CDR2 reads SQIVND (reference sequence). V was shortened by 4 bases and J by 12 bases, with 22 bases between the two germline ends.

This clone occurred once. CDR3 nucleotide sequence: TGTGCCAGCAGCTCCCGATTGGACAGGGTAAACTATGGCTACACCTTC. It translates to CASSSRLDRVNYGYTF. This rearrangement joins TRBV7-2 to TRBJ1-2; 8 bases are shared with TRBD1. CDR1 and CDR2 from the germline V gene are SGHTA and FQGNSA. The CDR3 runs 16 residues. V shed 4 bases and J 2 bases; nucleotides not matched to a gene: 9.

On this clone itself: The sample has other DNA sequences that encode this CDR3 too. The chain combines TRBV9 with TRBJ2-1; 9 bases match TRBD2. The germline gives CDR1 SGDLS, CDR2 YYNGEE. V gave up 3 bases and J gave up 4 bases; unmatched junction bases: 5. This CDR3 contains 15 residues. CDR3 sequence: CASSARLAEYNEQFF. For the CDR3, the DNA is TGTGCCAGCAGCGCGAGACTAGCGGAGTACAATGAGCAGTTCTTC.

V usage is TRBV2 and J usage is TRBJ2-1; tentatively, D is TRBD2 (5 bases). CDR1 and CDR2 from the germline V gene are SNHLY and FYNNEI. The length of the CDR3 is 13 residues. Trimming removed 3 bases at V and 12 bases at J, with 15 bases between. CDR3 bases: TGTGCCAGCAGTGAGAGGGAAGGCGTCCGGCAGTTCTTC. Translated, it gives CASSEREGVRQFF.

V gene TRBV7-2 combines with J gene TRBJ2-1; a possible D gene is TRBD1 (6 bases). There are 13 residues in the CDR3. Trimming stripped 8 bases from V and 3 bases from J, with 11 bases between. The germline CDR1 and CDR2 sequences are SGHTA and FQGNSA. The DNA for the CDR3 is TGTGCCAGCTCACAGGGCAACTACAATGAGCAGTTCTTC. Protein sequence: CASSQGNYNEQFF. Full variable domain (rest looked up from reference TRBV7-2 and TRBJ2-1): GAGVSQSPSNKVTEKGKDVELRCDPISGHTALYWYRQSLGQGLEFLIYFQGNSAPDKSGLPSDRFSAERTGGSVSTLTIQRTQQEDSAVYLCASSQGNYNEQFFGPGTRLTVL.

This clone was observed a few times. The CDR3 is CASRVADQNTGELFF. The CDR3 coding sequence is TGTGCCAGTAGGGTAGCGGACCAGAACACCGGGGAGCTGTTTTTT. The genes are TRBV19 and TRBJ2-2; D perhaps matches TRBD2 (6 bases). CDR1 is LNHDA, CDR2 SQIVND, per germline (reference sequence). The CDR3 has 15 amino acids. Between the trimmed V and J ends, which lost 6 bases and 1 base, there was a span of 12 bases.

CDR3 protein: CASSSHAGTLSYEQYF. The CDR3 DNA follows: TGTGCCAGCAGTTCCCACGCAGGCACACTCTCCTACGAGCAGTACTTC. This rearrangement joins TRBV27 to TRBJ2-7, with D uncertain. CDR3 length: 16 residues. With 4 bases removed from V and 0 bases from J, the gap between germline ends came to 16 bases. The germline gives CDR1 MNHEY, CDR2 SMNVEV (reference sequence).

The chain uses TRBV20-1 and TRBJ2-4; D unclear. The CDR3 spans 11 residues. Between the trimmed V and J ends, which lost 6 bases and 3 bases, there was a span of 6 bases. Germline V gene lookup returns CDR1 DFQATT and CDR2 SNEGSKA (reference sequence). CDR3 residues: CSAYDKNIQYF. As DNA, the CDR3 is TGCAGTGCCTACGACAAAAACATTCAGTACTTC.

This chain joins TRBV13 and TRBJ2-7, with TRBD1 matching over 10 bases. Trimming at V came to 6 bases and at J to 1 base, leaving 9 bases not matched to a gene. CDR1 and CDR2 (germline): PRHDT, FYEKMQ (reference sequence). The CDR3 runs to 16 residues. This CDR3 reads CASSLTGTGDSYEQYF. CDR3 bases: TGTGCCAGCAGTCTCACCGGGACAGGGGATTCCTACGAGCAGTACTTC. The whole variable domain, remainder taken from reference TRBV13 and TRBJ2-7, is AAGVIQSPRHLIKEKRETATLKCYPIPRHDTVYWYQQGPGQDPQFLISFYEKMQSDKGSIPDRFSAQQFSDYHSELNMSSLELGDSALYFCASSLTGTGDSYEQYFGPGTRLTVT.

This clone was counted a few times. V gene TRBV27 combines with J gene TRBJ2-7; tentatively, D is TRBD2 (6 bases). The CDR3 sequence is 14 residues long. Germline V CDR1 and CDR2: MNHEY, SMNVEV (reference sequence). Trimming stripped 2 bases from V and 2 bases from J, with 10 bases between. DNA of the CDR3: TGTGCCAGCAGTTTAACGGGAGCCACCTACGAGCAGTACTTC. Amino acids: CASSLTGATYEQYF.

The chain combines TRBV29-1 with TRBJ1-1; 11 positions agree with TRBD1. This CDR3 region has 14 residues. Unmatched junction bases numbered 8, after V lost 7 bases and J lost 4 bases. Germline CDR1 is SQVTM and CDR2 is ANQGSEA. The CDR3 reads CSASRGQGVTEAFF. The CDR3 DNA follows: TGCAGCGCTTCAAGGGGACAGGGGGTCACTGAAGCTTTCTTT.

The chain uses TRBV5-6 and TRBJ1-6; D not certain. The CDR3 covers 16 residues. Trimming left V 4 bases short and J 1 base short, with 12 bases between. CDR1 is SGHDT and CDR2 is YYEEEE in the germline V gene. The CDR3 DNA follows: TGTGCCAGCAGCCGAATGTCTCGGTCCTATAATTCACCCCTCCACTTT. It specifies CASSRMSRSYNSPLHF.

This clone was recorded a few times. The genes are TRBV29-1 and TRBJ1-1; D gene ambiguous. V was clipped by 0 bases and J by 7 bases, with 9 bases between them. The CDR3 covers 12 residues. Germline CDR1 and CDR2: SQVTM and ANQGSEA. CDR3 DNA sequence: TGCAGCGTTGAAGATGAGATGTTTGAAGCTTTCTTT. Residues: CSVEDEMFEAFF.

The chain uses TRBV5-1 and TRBJ2-3; 7 bases map to TRBD2. This CDR3 has 14 amino acids. Trimming removed 3 bases from V and 4 bases from J; junction bases left unmatched: 5. Germline CDR1 and CDR2: SGHRS and YFSETQ. The CDR3 here is CASSWSGVADTQYF. DNA for the CDR3: TGCGCCAGCAGCTGGAGCGGGGTAGCAGATACGCAGTATTTT.

The genes are TRBV27 and TRBJ1-1, with a possible D match to TRBD1 (6 bases). The V gene's germline CDR1 is MNHEY and CDR2 SMNVEV (reference sequence). The ends were cut back, 7 bases at V and 4 bases at J, with 7 bases in the middle. The CDR3 is 11 residues long. The CDR3: CASTGATEAFF. In DNA form, the CDR3 reads TGTGCCAGCACAGGGGCCACTGAAGCTTTCTTT.